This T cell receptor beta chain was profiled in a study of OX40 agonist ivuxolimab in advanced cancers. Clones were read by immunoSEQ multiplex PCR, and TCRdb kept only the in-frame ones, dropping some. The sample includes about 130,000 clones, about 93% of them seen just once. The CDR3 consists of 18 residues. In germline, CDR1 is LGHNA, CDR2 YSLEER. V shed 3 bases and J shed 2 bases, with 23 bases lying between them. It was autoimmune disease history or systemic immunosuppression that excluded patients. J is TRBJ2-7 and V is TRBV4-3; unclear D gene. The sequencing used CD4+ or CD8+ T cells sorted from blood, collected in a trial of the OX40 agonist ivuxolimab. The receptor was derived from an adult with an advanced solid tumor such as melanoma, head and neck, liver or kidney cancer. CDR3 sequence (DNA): TGCGCCAGCAGCCACGACCCCACCTCCCGGTTTCCCCCCTACGAGCAGTACTTC. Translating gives CASSHDPTSRFPPYEQYF.